Given below is one T cell receptor beta chain in context. This specimen comes from a study of blood T cell repertoires in COVID-19. Study overall: T cells, B-cell-depleted T cells, or PBMCs provided the cDNA or gDNA that served as material.

The data were produced by immunoSEQ multiplex PCR, yet TCRdb's version contains in-frame clones alone and is incomplete. The repertoire consists of over 65,000 clones, with approximately 81% occurring once and the leading ten covering about 45%. Trimming removed 6 bases at V and 3 bases at J, with 11 bases between. The CDR3 contains 14 residues. CDR1 is MDHEN, CDR2 SYDVKM, per germline. The sequencing input was peripheral blood. The chain uses TRBV28 and TRBJ1-4; D might be TRBD1 (5 bases). This clonotype was sampled from a man older than 75 with acute or convalescent COVID-19. CDR3 amino acids: CASRSGGANEKLFF. The CDR3, as DNA: TGTGCCAGCAGGTCGGGGGGGGCTAATGAAAAACTGTTTTTT.